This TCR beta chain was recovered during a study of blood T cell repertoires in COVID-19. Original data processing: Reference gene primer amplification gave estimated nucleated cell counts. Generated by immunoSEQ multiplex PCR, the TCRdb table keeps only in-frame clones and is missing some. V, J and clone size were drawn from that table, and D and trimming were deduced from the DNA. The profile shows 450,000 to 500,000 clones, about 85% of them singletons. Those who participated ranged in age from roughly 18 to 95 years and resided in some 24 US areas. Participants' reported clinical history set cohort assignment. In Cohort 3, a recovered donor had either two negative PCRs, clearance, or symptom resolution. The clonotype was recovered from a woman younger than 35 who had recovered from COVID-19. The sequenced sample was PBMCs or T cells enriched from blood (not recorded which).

The CDR3 DNA reads as TGCGCCAGCTGGTTTGGGAGCGGGGGGGCAGGGGAGCAGTTCTTC. This gives the protein CASWFGSGGAGEQFF. This rearrangement joins TRBV10-2 to TRBJ2-1; 10 nucleotides match TRBD2. J lost 10 bases, V lost 8 bases, and 14 bases had no gene match. Germline V gene lookup returns CDR1 WSHSY and CDR2 SAAADI. The CDR3 extends over 15 amino acids.